This TCR beta chain is from a study of regulatory T cells in long-lasting Graves disease. As for the study in general: Graves' patients (newly diagnosed) had been on antithyroid drugs under 3 months.

Arm-PCR with iRepertoire HTBI primers amplified the CDR3 regions for these TCR beta libraries. TCRdb re-called the multiplex PCR reads through MiXCR, storing one row per CDR3 protein. The data hold some 600,000 distinct CDR3 sequences, with around 16% observed a single time. The V end lost 3 bases, the J end lost 1 base, and 16 bases lay between the germline ends. This CDR3 region has 16 residues. Germline values: CDR1 MNHNS, CDR2 SASEGT. Indicated time point: newly diagnosed GD, antithyroid drugs for less than 3 months. There was RNA extracted from PBMCs, and the TCR library was made from it. An endocrinology unit in Xi'an, China, supplied the patients. These data also formed part of another study, on T cells in Graves' hyperthyroidism and ophthalmopathy. That study adds: With the HTBI primer set, the TCR CDR3 went through a first round of RT-PCR. Most thyroid clonotypes that were expanded above 0.001 also turned up in blood.

Sequenced here: peripheral blood mononuclear cells (PBMCs), sampled at new diagnosis, from a patient treated with antithyroid drugs. The chain couples TRBV6-1 to TRBJ2-7; D perhaps matches TRBD1 (5 bases). The sequence was obtained from a man between 18 and 29 years old with Graves disease. The CDR3 region is CASSDAGQGGSYEQYF. CDR3 sequence (DNA): TGTGCCAGCAGTGATGCTGGGCAGGGTGGATCCTACGAGCAGTACTTC.